Below, 29 T cell receptor beta chains from the same sample are listed, as sequenced in a study of cytomegalovirus exposure and HLA in healthy donors. The PCR had 60 Vbeta and 13 Jbeta primers. Some clones are missing from TCRdb's copy, which holds only in-frame ones; the method was immunoSEQ multiplex PCR. The sample lists tens of thousands of clones, about 79% occurring once. The specimen was PBMCs. Receptors originate from a man aged 35-49 years in good health and CMV-seronegative.

The gene calls are TRBV9 and TRBJ1-1; the D gene is possibly TRBD1 (5 bases). Per the germline V gene, CDR1 is SGDLS and CDR2 is YYNGEE. V was trimmed by 4 bases and J by 5 bases, leaving 24 bases between them. There are 17 residues in the CDR3. The DNA for the CDR3 is TGTGCCAGCAGCCCTCGCGGGGGGGGGACCGGAGGAACTGAAGCTTTCTTT. Translation gives CASSPRGGGTGGTEAFF.

The chain carries TRBV10-3 and TRBJ2-7; 12 nucleotides line up with TRBD2. Germline lookup yields CDR1 ENHRY and CDR2 SYGVKD. V was clipped by 0 bases and J by 2 bases; unmatched bases: 5. The CDR3 length is 17 residues. The chain's CDR3 is CAISESRLAGATYEQYV. CDR3 DNA sequence: TGTGCCATCAGTGAGTCGAGACTAGCGGGGGCCACCTACGAGCAGTACGTC.

The chain couples TRBV7-2 to TRBJ2-2, with 9 bases fitting TRBD2. Germline CDR1 and CDR2: SGHTA and FQGNSA. The V and J ends lost 2 bases and 0 bases, in that order; junction bases with no gene match: 7. The CDR3 has 18 residues. In DNA form, the CDR3 reads TGTGCCAGCAGCTTAAGGCCTAGCGGGGCCACGAACACCGGGGAGCTGTTTTTT. Translating it yields CASSLRPSGATNTGELFF.

The chain joins TRBV9 to TRBJ2-2; D perhaps matches TRBD2 (7 bases). The CDR3 has 18 residues. The germline V and J ends were trimmed by 4 bases and 7 bases, with 26 bases remaining between them. Germline V gene sequence: CDR1 SGDLS, CDR2 YYNGEE. CDR3 sequence: CASSPALGGGRVIGELFF. For the CDR3, the DNA is TGTGCCAGCAGCCCGGCTTTGGGGGGGGGCCGGGTGATCGGGGAGCTGTTTTTT.

V gene TRBV11-2 combines with J gene TRBJ1-6; 7 bases map to TRBD1. Germline CDR1 and CDR2: SGHAT and FQNNGV. The V gene end was trimmed by 5 bases and the J gene end by 7 bases; junction bases not matched to a gene: 5. CDR3 length: 14 residues. CDR3 sequence (DNA): TGTGCCAGCAGCCACGACAGGGTCAATTCACCCCTCCACTTT. It is translated as CASSHDRVNSPLHF.

The chain recombines TRBV27 with TRBJ2-5; 7 bases line up with TRBD2. V gave up 10 bases and J gave up 4 bases; unmatched junction bases: 9. The CDR3 spans 13 residues. Germline CDR1 is MNHEY and CDR2 is SMNVEV (reference sequence). The CDR3, as DNA: TGTGCCATCGGGAAGCGGGGTGGAGAGACCCAGTACTTC. Its protein product is CAIGKRGGETQYF.

The V gene is TRBV25-1, the J gene TRBJ2-7, with TRBD1 matching over 11 bases. Per germline, CDR1 MGHDK and CDR2 SYGVNS. Germline trimming cut 6 bases from V and 6 bases from J; bases unmatched to any gene: 4. The CDR3 is 13 amino acids. CDR3 region: CASRGTGGFEQYF. The CDR3 nucleotides are TGTGCCAGCAGGGGGACAGGGGGGTTCGAGCAGTACTTC.

The V gene is TRBV6-6, the J gene TRBJ1-4, with a possible D match to TRBD1 (5 bases). Germline loops: CDR1 MNHNY, CDR2 SVGAGI (reference sequence). The CDR3 is 15 amino acids. The V gene lost 3 bases and the J gene lost 8 bases, with 16 bases spanning the gap. CDR3 coding DNA: TGTGCCAGCAGTTATACTAGGGCTCGGGGGGAAAAACTGTTTTTT. Residues: CASSYTRARGEKLFF.

In its sample, this clone was seen a few times. The chain uses TRBV6-1 and TRBJ2-2; D gene uncertain. Trimming removed 0 bases at V and 7 bases at J, with 6 bases between. Germline V gives CDR1 MNHNS, CDR2 SASEGT. The CDR3 is made up of 13 amino acids. The CDR3 bases are TGTGCCAGCAGTGAAGCTAAATTCGGGGAGCTGTTTTTT. It yields the protein CASSEAKFGELFF.

This clone was picked up a small number of times. This chain links TRBV6-6 with TRBJ1-1; tentatively, D is TRBD1 (6 bases). Trimming took 6 bases from V and 3 from J, leaving 14 bases between them. CDR1 and CDR2 from the germline V gene are MNHNY and SVGAGI (reference sequence). The CDR3 covers 14 residues. CDR3 bases: TGTGCCAGCAGGAGGGGGTTTTCATACACTGAAGCTTTCTTT. It is translated as CASRRGFSYTEAFF.

This sequence joins TRBV19 and TRBJ1-5, with D tentatively TRBD1 (6 bases). V lost 7 bases and J 2 bases, leaving 12 bases between the germline ends. CDR3 length: 14 amino acids. Germline CDR1 and CDR2: LNHDA and SQIVND (reference sequence). CDR3 bases: TGTGCCAGTACACAGGGAGAGCGCAATCAGCCCCAGCATTTT. Residues: CASTQGERNQPQHF.

The chain recombines TRBV11-1 with TRBJ2-1; possible D gene TRBD2, 6 bases. The CDR3 has 15 residues. Germline V lookup: CDR1 SGHAT, CDR2 FQDESV (reference sequence). V lost 7 bases and J lost 2, with 15 bases in between. The CDR3 DNA is TGTGCCAGCACCAAGATCGGGGGTGCCTACAATGAGCAGTTCTTC. Its translation is CASTKIGGAYNEQFF.

The chain carries TRBV6-6 and TRBJ2-2; D not certain. This CDR3 comprises 16 residues. Trimming pared 10 bases from V and 1 base from J, leaving 19 bases between. Germline CDR1 reads MNHNY; CDR2 reads SVGAGI (reference sequence). The CDR3 DNA reads as TGTGCCACTTCCCCATGGTCGGCGGTGAACACCGGGGAGCTGTTTTTT. Translating gives CATSPWSAVNTGELFF.

This clone was seen just once. The chain is built from TRBV7-9 and TRBJ1-1; D perhaps matches TRBD1 (6 bases). CDR1 is SEHNR and CDR2 is FQNEAQ in the germline V gene (reference sequence). The CDR3 is 15 amino acids. Trimming left V 0 bases short and J 3 bases short, with 11 bases between. The CDR3 nucleotides read TGTGCCAGCAGCTTAGCTGTCGGGACACACACTGAAGCTTTCTTT. It codes for CASSLAVGTHTEAFF.

The gene calls are TRBV19 and TRBJ1-6, with 10 positions matching TRBD1. The V segment lost 6 bases and the J segment 0 bases; nucleotides outside the gene matches: 5. The CDR3 loop spans 17 amino acids. Per the germline V gene, CDR1 is LNHDA and CDR2 is SQIVND (reference sequence). The CDR3 DNA is TGTGCCAGTAGCCAGGGACAGGGGCGCTCCTATAATTCACCCCTCCACTTT. It yields the protein CASSQGQGRSYNSPLHF.

V is TRBV11-3 and J is TRBJ2-5, with a tentative D call TRBD2 (6 bases). Germline V lookup: CDR1 SGHNT, CDR2 YENEEA. The CDR3 contains 15 residues. V dropped 1 base and J dropped 5 bases, with 14 bases sitting between them. The DNA of the CDR3 is TGTGCCAGCAGCTTAGGCGGGGAGCCCTGGGAGACCCAGTACTTC. Protein sequence: CASSLGGEPWETQYF. Supplemented by reference TRBV11-3 and TRBJ2-5, the full variable domain reads EAGVVQSPRYKIIEKKQPVAFWCNPISGHNTLYWYLQNLGQGPELLIRYENEEAVDDSQLPKDRFSAERLKGVDSTLKIQPAELGDSAVYLCASSLGGEPWETQYFGPGTRLLVL.

This clone has a handful of counts. The DNA of the CDR3 is TGTGCCAGCAGCTTAGTAGAGAACACTGAAGCTTTCTTT. Its protein is CASSLVENTEAFF. The V call is TRBV7-2, the J call TRBJ1-1; D unclear. Germline CDR1 is SGHTA and CDR2 is FQGNSA. Trimming removed 1 base from V and 1 base from J, with 4 bases in between. The CDR3 contains 13 residues.

The V gene is TRBV9, the J gene TRBJ2-5, with TRBD2 matching over 10 bases. The CDR3 runs to 16 residues. Germline CDR1 and CDR2: SGDLS and YYNGEE. V lost 4 bases to trimming and J lost 5 bases; unmatched junction nucleotides: 11. In nucleotides, the CDR3 is TGTGCCAGCAGCCCAATGACCGGGACTAGCGAGGAGACCCAGTACTTC. It translates to CASSPMTGTSEETQYF.

The chain joins TRBV28 to TRBJ2-7; TRBD1 might be the D (5 bases). The germline V gene encodes CDR1 MDHEN and CDR2 SYDVKM. The CDR3 length is 13 residues. Between the trimmed V and J ends, which lost 5 bases and 0 bases, there was a span of 8 bases. For the CDR3, the DNA is TGTGCCAGCAGTATAGACAGCTCCTACGAGCAGTACGTC. It yields the protein CASSIDSSYEQYV.

The chain joins TRBV6-6 to TRBJ1-5; 9 bases agree with TRBD1. Germline CDR1 reads MNHNY; CDR2 reads SVGAGI (reference sequence). Germline trimming cut 5 bases from V and 4 bases from J; bases unmatched to any gene: 6. The CDR3 is 15 amino acids. The CDR3 sequence: CASSPEGQGNQPQHF. CDR3 in DNA: TGTGCCAGCAGTCCAGAGGGACAGGGTAATCAGCCCCAGCATTTT.

This chain uses TRBV27 with TRBJ2-1; 10 nucleotides align to TRBD2. V gave up 3 bases and J gave up 8 bases; unmatched junction bases: 16. CDR1 is MNHEY and CDR2 is SMNVEV in the germline V gene (reference sequence). The CDR3 is 18 amino acids. This CDR3 reads CASSFQARSGGASHEQFF. Here the CDR3 DNA reads TGTGCCAGCAGTTTCCAAGCCCGAAGCGGGGGGGCCTCACATGAGCAGTTCTTC.

The gene calls are TRBV6-5 and TRBJ1-6; D unresolved. The CDR3 totals 16 residues. Germline CDR1 is MNHEY and CDR2 is SVGAGI. V was trimmed by 4 bases and J by 4 bases, leaving 14 bases between them. CDR3 sequence reads: CASSSDYRSYNSPLHF. In DNA, the CDR3 is TGTGCCAGCAGTTCCGATTATAGGAGTTATAATTCACCCCTCCACTTT.

The genes are TRBV6-1 and TRBJ2-1, with TRBD2 matching over 9 bases. Germline-derived CDR1 and CDR2 are MNHNS and SASEGT. This CDR3 has 15 amino acids. The ends lost 4 bases at V and 7 bases at J; junction bases unmatched: 8. The CDR3 sequence is CASSVLAGGQNEQFF. CDR3 coding DNA: TGTGCCAGCAGTGTTTTGGCGGGGGGGCAAAATGAGCAGTTCTTC.

V gene TRBV7-2 combines with J gene TRBJ2-7; no clear D. The CDR3 is made up of 13 amino acids. With 4 bases removed from V and 3 bases from J, the gap between germline ends came to 10 bases. CDR1 and CDR2 from the germline V gene are SGHTA and FQGNSA. The chain's CDR3 is CASSYSLIYEQYF. For the CDR3, the DNA is TGTGCCAGCAGCTATTCACTAATCTACGAGCAGTACTTC.

The rearrangement joins TRBV12-5 to TRBJ2-1; no firm D call. V shed 6 bases and J shed 3 bases, with 3 bases lying between them. The CDR3 extends over 11 amino acids. Germline assignment: CDR1 LGHNT and CDR2 FRNRAP. CDR3 coding DNA: TGTGCTAGTGGCATCTACAATGAGCAGTTCTTC. Amino acids: CASGIYNEQFF.

V gene TRBV4-3 combines with J gene TRBJ1-6; maybe TRBD1 (6 bases). Germline lookup yields CDR1 LGHNA and CDR2 YSLEER. This CDR3 contains 17 residues. Between the trimmed V and J ends, which lost 3 bases and 4 bases, there was a span of 16 bases. This chain's CDR3 is CASSQWIQTGYNSPLHF. The CDR3 DNA follows: TGCGCCAGCAGCCAGTGGATTCAGACAGGATATAATTCACCCCTCCACTTT.

This chain joins TRBV6-1 and TRBJ1-1; TRBD1 might be the D (5 bases). This CDR3 contains 15 residues. Trimming stripped 1 base from V and 6 bases from J, with 15 bases between. In germline, CDR1 is MNHNS, CDR2 SASEGT. The CDR3 DNA follows: TGTGCCAGCAGTGAAGAGGGACGGAGGGGCCCTGAAGCTTTCTTT. The encoded protein is CASSEEGRRGPEAFF.

The V gene is TRBV4-2, the J gene TRBJ1-3; weak D call: TRBD1 (6 bases). The CDR3 is made up of 17 amino acids. CDR1 and CDR2 (germline): LGHNA, YNFKEQ. Trimming pared 1 base from V and 4 bases from J, leaving 17 bases between. CDR3: CASSQVQVTGLGNTIYF. Here the CDR3 DNA reads TGTGCCAGCAGCCAAGTGCAGGTCACAGGGCTCGGAAACACCATATATTTT.

The CDR3 sequence: CASSSNPTGNYGYTF. In DNA, the CDR3 is TGTGCCAGCAGCTCCAACCCCACAGGGAACTATGGCTACACCTTC. The chain has TRBV13 and TRBJ1-2, with D perhaps matching TRBD1 (6 bases). The V gene's germline CDR1 is PRHDT and CDR2 FYEKMQ (reference sequence). The CDR3 length is 15 residues. Trimming cost V 4 bases and J 2 bases, with 14 bases left between them.